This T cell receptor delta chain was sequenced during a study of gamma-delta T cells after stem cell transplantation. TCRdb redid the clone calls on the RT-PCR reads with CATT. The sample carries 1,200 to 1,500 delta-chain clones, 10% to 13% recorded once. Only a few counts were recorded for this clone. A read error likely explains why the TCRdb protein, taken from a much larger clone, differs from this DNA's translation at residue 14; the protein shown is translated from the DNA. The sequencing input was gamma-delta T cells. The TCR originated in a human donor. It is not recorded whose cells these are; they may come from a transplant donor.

CDR3 in amino acids: CALGKGILLKYGGVLDLTAQLFF. The CDR3 bases are TGTGCTCTTGGGAAGGGGATCCTACTGAAATACGGGGGGGTACTGGACTTGACAGCACAACTCTTCTTT. The chain couples TRDV1 to TRDJ2, with D perhaps being TRDD1, TRDD2 or TRDD3 (6 bases each). The CDR3 has 23 residues. Germline values: CDR1 TSWWSYY, CDR2 QGS. V lost 5 bases and J 2 bases, leaving 36 bases between the germline ends.